These 10 T cell receptor beta chains were sequenced from one sample in a study of ipilimumab plus nivolumab after autologous stem cell transplantation. TCRdb's table, derived via immunoSEQ multiplex PCR, lists solely in-frame clones and lacks some. The table records about 12,000 clones, approximately 70% of them present only once. The sequences come from PBMCs, collected in a trial of ipilimumab plus nivolumab as post-transplant consolidation. The receptors come from a male donor with diffuse large B-cell lymphoma.

V and J are TRBV28 and TRBJ2-5; 7 bases line up with TRBD1. The tail of the sequence fits TRBJ2-7 better, so the J call may be wrong. The germline V gene has CDR1 MDHEN and CDR2 SYDVKM. This CDR3 spans 12 amino acids. In nucleotides, the CDR3 is TGTGCCAGCAGGACGACAGGGCGCGAGCAGTACTTC. Amino acid sequence: CASRTTGREQYF.

The chain joins TRBV2 to TRBJ2-7; no clear D. CDR3 length equals 13 residues. The germline V and J ends were trimmed by 3 bases and 2 bases, with 8 bases remaining between them. CDR1 and CDR2 (germline): SNHLY, FYNNEI. CDR3 residues: CASSDGQAYEQYF. The DNA for the CDR3 is TGTGCCAGCAGTGACGGCCAGGCCTACGAGCAGTACTTC.

This sequence joins TRBV27 and TRBJ2-1; 8 bases fit TRBD2. The CDR3 sequence is 17 residues long. With V trimmed by 2 bases and J by 5 bases, 11 bases remained unmatched. CDR1 is MNHEY, CDR2 SMNVEV, per germline (reference sequence). CDR3 sequence (DNA): TGTGCCAGCAGTTTAGGGGTCGGGCTAGCGGGCCACAATGAGCAGTTCTTC. It codes for CASSLGVGLAGHNEQFF.

The chain recombines TRBV5-1 with TRBJ2-7; TRBD1 agrees at 9 bases. Germline V gives CDR1 SGHRS, CDR2 YFSETQ. This CDR3 region has 15 residues. V lost 4 bases and J lost 4; bases outside the gene matches: 9. CDR3 nucleotides: TGCGCCAGCAGCCCATCGGACAGGGGAGGATACGAGCAGTACTTC. Its protein product is CASSPSDRGGYEQYF.

The chain uses TRBV5-1 and TRBJ2-3, with 11 bases lining up with TRBD2. Germline V gene sequence: CDR1 SGHRS, CDR2 YFSETQ. Unmatched junction bases numbered 5, after V lost 4 bases and J lost 4 bases. This CDR3 has 15 residues. The CDR3 protein is CASSVGLAGADTQYF. The CDR3 coding sequence is TGCGCCAGCAGCGTAGGACTAGCGGGCGCAGATACGCAGTATTTT.

This chain links TRBV7-9 with TRBJ2-7; D is unresolved. The CDR3 covers 12 residues. V lost 5 bases and J 4 bases, leaving 9 bases between the germline ends. CDR1 is SEHNR and CDR2 is FQNEAQ in the germline V gene (reference sequence). Here the CDR3 DNA reads TGTGCCAGCAGCGAAAAGATTTACGAGCAGTACTTC. Translating gives CASSEKIYEQYF.

This clone was seen many times. The chain links TRBV6-1 to TRBJ2-3; D is unresolved. The V and J ends lost 2 bases and 6 bases respectively, with 6 bases between them. The CDR3 covers 12 residues. Germline lookup yields CDR1 MNHNS and CDR2 SASEGT. This chain's CDR3 is CASSETMDTQYF. In DNA, the CDR3 is TGTGCCAGCAGTGAAACTATGGATACGCAGTATTTT.

The chain carries TRBV7-2 and TRBJ1-4; TRBD1 agrees at 9 bases. The CDR3 loop spans 15 amino acids. Trimming took 5 bases from V and 4 from J; bases not matched to a gene: 5. Looked up from germline, CDR1 is SGHTA and CDR2 is FQGNSA. As DNA, the CDR3 is TGTGCCAGCAGCCCGGGGACAGGGTTTAATGAAAAACTGTTTTTT. Protein sequence: CASSPGTGFNEKLFF.

Details on this clone: Given a much more abundant clone one base away, this may be a read error. The same CDR3 is also encoded by other DNA sequences in this sample. The chain has TRBV9 and TRBJ1-1; TRBD1 is a possible D gene (6 bases). The CDR3 covers 16 residues. CDR1 and CDR2 from the germline V gene are SGDLS and YYNGEE. The CDR3 here is CPRSVGGNGGNTEAFF. The CDR3 bases are TGTCCCCGCAGCGTAGGGGGAAACGGGGGGAACACTGAAGCTTTCTTT. Complete variable domain (other parts from reference TRBV9 and TRBJ1-1): DSGVTQTPKHLITATGQRVTLRCSPRSGDLSVYWYQQSLDQGLQFLIQYYNGEERAKGNILERFSAQQFPDLHSELNLSSLELGDSALYFCPRSVGGNGGNTEAFFGQGTRLTVV.

The genes are TRBV5-1 and TRBJ2-5; 8 bases match TRBD2. With the DNA end fitting TRBJ2-7 better, the J assignment may be wrong. Germline V lookup: CDR1 SGHRS, CDR2 YFSETQ. This CDR3 spans 15 amino acids. CDR3 region: CASSVRSGSSSEQYF. CDR3 sequence (DNA): TGCGCCAGCAGCGTGAGGAGCGGGAGCTCGTCCGAGCAGTACTTC.